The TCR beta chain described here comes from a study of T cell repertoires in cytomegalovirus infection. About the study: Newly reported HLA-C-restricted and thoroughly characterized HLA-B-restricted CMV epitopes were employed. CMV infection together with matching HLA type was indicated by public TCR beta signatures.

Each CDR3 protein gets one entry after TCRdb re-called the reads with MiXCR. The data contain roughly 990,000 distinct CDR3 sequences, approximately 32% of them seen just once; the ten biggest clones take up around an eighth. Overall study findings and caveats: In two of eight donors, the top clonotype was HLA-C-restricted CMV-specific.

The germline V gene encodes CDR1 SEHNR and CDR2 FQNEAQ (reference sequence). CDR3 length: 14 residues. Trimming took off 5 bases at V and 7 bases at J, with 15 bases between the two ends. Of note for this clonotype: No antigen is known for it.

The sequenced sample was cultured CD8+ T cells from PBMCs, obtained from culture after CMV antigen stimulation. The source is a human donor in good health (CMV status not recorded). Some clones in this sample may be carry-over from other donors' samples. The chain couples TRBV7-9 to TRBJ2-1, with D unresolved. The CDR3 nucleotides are TGTGCCAGCAGCACAGAGTTAAATTTGAATGAGCAGTTCTTC. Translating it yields CASSTELNLNEQFF.